This T cell receptor (beta chain) is from a study of shared clonotypes between healthy human individuals. The deep-level immunoSEQ assay was used. Generated by immunoSEQ multiplex PCR, the TCRdb table keeps only in-frame clones and is missing some. The sample lists roughly 2.5 million clones, 85% to 95% occurring once. This clone showed up just once. The germline V gene has CDR1 SGHDN and CDR2 FVKESK. CDR3 size: 18 residues. V dropped 1 base and J dropped 5; count of bases not matched to a gene: 12. The specimen was naive CD4+ T cells sorted from blood. Subset given: CD45RA+ positively selected. This sequence joins TRBV14 and TRBJ2-7; the match to TRBD2 covers 12 bases. The TCR was taken from a man between 18 and 35 years old in good health. CDR3 nucleotide sequence: TGTGCCAGCAGCCAAGGGCCTAGCGGGAGGGCCCTCGTCCACGAGCAGTACTTC. Translation: CASSQGPSGRALVHEQYF.